This TCR beta chain was found in a study of T cell clonotyping in hematopoietic cell transplantation. The study's findings and limits: Pathologically expanded recipient clonotypes increased progressively from day 30 to day 180 as diversity fell. Few recipient clonotypes overlapped donors; over 97% were de novo at given depth. No sorting was done, leaving CD4 and CD8 contributions mixed.

This clone was recorded only once. Its antigen is undetermined. Data came from immunoSEQ multiplex PCR; TCRdb stores just in-frame clones and leaves some out. The table records more than 70,000 clones, approximately 95% of them present only once. Time point given: recipient sample about 28 days before transplant, after cytoreduction. Samples: about 28 days before transplant, then days 30, 100 and 180 after. This receptor was obtained from a woman between 45 and 65 years old with acute myeloid leukemia. Some clones in this sample may be carry-over from other donors' samples. The sample was peripheral blood mononuclear cells, taken before stem cell transplant.

CDR3 amino acids: CASSRSDSRGEQYF. CDR3 bases: TGTGCCAGCAGTCGGTCAGATTCTAGGGGCGAGCAGTACTTC. The genes are TRBV5-6 and TRBJ2-7; D is perhaps TRBD1 (5 bases). This CDR3 region has 14 residues. V lost 5 bases, J lost 6 bases, and 18 bases lay in between. The germline V gene has CDR1 SGHDT and CDR2 YYEEEE.